These 2 T cell receptor beta chains originate from one sample sequenced in a study of T cell repertoires in cytomegalovirus infection. TCRdb re-analysed the reads in MiXCR, keeping a single row per CDR3 protein. The table has roughly 730,000 distinct CDR3 sequences, 33% seen once. Their antigen targets remain unknown. The material sequenced was cultured PBMCs, taken from culture after CMV antigen stimulation. These receptors all stem from a human donor in good health (CMV status not recorded). Some clones in this sample may be carry-over from other donors' samples.

The genes are TRBV18 and TRBJ1-1; D is unresolved. V was shortened by 2 bases and J by 4 bases, with 14 bases between the two germline ends. The CDR3 is made up of 15 amino acids. CDR1 is KGHSH and CDR2 is LQKENI in the germline V gene. The CDR3 is CASSPFRESVTEAFF. The DNA for the CDR3 is TGTGCCAGCTCACCATTTCGAGAATCCGTCACTGAAGCTTTCTTT.

The chain employs TRBV7-9 and TRBJ1-4; TRBD1 matches at 8 bases. The CDR3 has 15 amino acids. The V segment lost 1 base and the J segment 6 bases; nucleotides outside the gene matches: 4. Germline CDR1 and CDR2: SEHNR and FQNEAQ (reference sequence). CDR3 nucleotides: TGTGCCAGCAGCTTAGTGAAGGACAGGGATGAAAAACTGTTTTTT. Its translation is CASSLVKDRDEKLFF.